This is a list of T cell receptor beta chains from one sample in a study of T cell changes during pregnancy in multiple sclerosis. Measured with immunoSEQ multiplex PCR; TCRdb has only the in-frame clones, and not every one. The repertoire holds under 80,000 clones, with about nine tenths as singletons. Source: peripheral blood, taken after pregnancy. All receptors come from a female donor in good health, enrolled as a control in a pregnancy study. Both conserved end residues are trimmed from each CDR3. The order of the fields is V gene, J gene, CDR3 length, CDR3 protein.

v_gene: TRBV5-1; j_gene: TRBJ2-3; len: 12; CDR3aa: ASSSGGGSDTQY
v_gene: TRBV5-5; j_gene: TRBJ1-1; len: 12; CDR3aa: ASSLDRLNTEAF
v_gene: TRBV7-9; j_gene: TRBJ2-1; len: 13; CDR3aa: AEAQGLGSYNEQF
v_gene: TRBV27; j_gene: TRBJ2-1; len: 13; CDR3aa: ASSLWTGSYNEQF
v_gene: TRBV11-2; j_gene: TRBJ2-1; len: 16; CDR3aa: ASSPSTSGGASYNEQF
v_gene: TRBV27; j_gene: TRBJ2-7; len: 11; CDR3aa: ASRRTGLNEQY
v_gene: TRBV10-3; j_gene: TRBJ2-7; len: 13; CDR3aa: AISEPERSSYEQY
v_gene: TRBV7-9; j_gene: TRBJ2-3; len: 13; CDR3aa: ASSLAPLKVDTQY
v_gene: TRBV15; j_gene: TRBJ1-1; len: 11; CDR3aa: ATSRGGDTEAF
v_gene: TRBV5-1; j_gene: TRBJ2-2; len: 15; CDR3aa: ASSLGSTGLDAGELF
v_gene: TRBV7-6; j_gene: TRBJ2-1; len: 10; CDR3aa: ASSLAQGEQF
v_gene: TRBV10-3; j_gene: TRBJ1-1; len: 12; CDR3aa: AISSPTGNTEAF
v_gene: TRBV4-1; j_gene: TRBJ2-1; len: 14; CDR3aa: ASSQPRLVSGNEQF
v_gene: TRBV6-4; j_gene: TRBJ2-3; len: 12; CDR3aa: ASSDGGATDTQY
v_gene: TRBV30; j_gene: TRBJ2-2; len: 12; CDR3aa: AWSDRVITGELF
v_gene: TRBV21-1; j_gene: TRBJ1-2; len: 11; CDR3aa: ASIRDRGSGYT
v_gene: TRBV27; j_gene: TRBJ2-5; len: 14; CDR3aa: ASSLEVPNDGETQY
v_gene: TRBV30; j_gene: TRBJ1-6; len: 11; CDR3aa: AWSDLQGFPLH